This T cell receptor (beta chain) was profiled in a study of OX40 agonist ivuxolimab in advanced cancers. For the study at large: People who had prior anti-PD-1, anti-PD-L1 or anti-CTLA-4 therapy could take part, and 40% had some.

Repertoires were generated with immunoSEQ multiplex PCR, while TCRdb's copy carries only in-frame clones and drops some. The profile covers approximately 70,000 clones, with approximately 89% appearing a single time and roughly 1% taken by the ten largest. Germline CDR1 is MDHEN and CDR2 is SYDVKM. Trimming left V 2 bases short and J 1 base short, with 18 bases between. CDR3 length: 18 residues. This clonotype was sampled from an adult with an advanced solid tumor such as melanoma, head and neck, liver or kidney cancer. The sequenced sample was CD4+ or CD8+ T cells sorted from blood, obtained in a trial of the OX40 agonist ivuxolimab. V is TRBV28 and J is TRBJ1-5; maybe TRBD1 (6 bases). The CDR3 is CASSLVSGAHESNQPQHF. CDR3 DNA: TGTGCCAGCAGTTTAGTGTCAGGGGCCCACGAAAGCAATCAGCCCCAGCATTTT.